This entry features one TCR beta chain sequence. The antigen is not known. The entry originates in a study of OX40 agonist ivuxolimab in advanced cancers. Study in general: Patients enrolled in dose escalation were diagnosed with hepatocellular carcinoma, melanoma, renal cell or head and neck cancer. Participants could have had prior anti-PD-1, anti-PD-L1 or anti-CTLA-4 therapy, and less than 45% had some.

The germline V gene encodes CDR1 LNHDA and CDR2 SQIVND (reference sequence). Trimming took off 6 bases at V and 5 bases at J, with 11 bases between the two ends. This CDR3 has 14 amino acids. The repertoire was sequenced with immunoSEQ multiplex PCR; TCRdb's copy has only in-frame clones and lacks some. The sample holds about 60,000 clones, roughly nine tenths seen once. The study, taken as a whole, reports: Antigen specificity remained undetermined for the expanded peripheral T cells.

This clonotype was sampled from an adult with an advanced solid tumor such as melanoma, head and neck, liver or kidney cancer. The V and J genes are TRBV19 and TRBJ1-6; D unclear. The sequenced sample was CD4+ or CD8+ T cells sorted from blood, obtained in a trial of the OX40 agonist ivuxolimab. The CDR3 region is CASRYLGHNSPLHF. CDR3 nucleotide sequence: TGTGCCAGTAGGTACCTTGGACATAATTCACCCCTCCACTTT.